This T cell receptor (beta chain) was profiled in a study of shared clonotypes between healthy human individuals. This CDR3 contains 16 residues. The junction had 14 bases not matched to a gene; V was cut back by 5 bases and J by 8 bases. Germline V gives CDR1 SGHAT, CDR2 FQNNGV. Original processing methods: Junction-only sequences without quality scores came from ImmunoSEQ, so filtering differed. Only in-frame clones appear in the TCRdb table, and some are missing; sequencing was by immunoSEQ multiplex PCR. Clone size and the V and J calls come from that table; the DNA yielded D and trimming. Of around 2.1 million clones in the sample, roughly 91% are singletons; the top ten hold 1.5% to 2%. CD45RO-negative cells were positively selected for CCR7, leaving out terminally differentiated effector memory CD45RA+ cells. Healthy and HIV-negative, the adult donors had no recent acute infections or vaccinations.

Sequencing was performed on naive CD8+ T cells from PBMCs. This TCR derives from a man between 18 and 35 years old in good health. Some clones in this sample may be carry-over from other donors' samples. The chain recombines TRBV11-2 with TRBJ1-4; 7 bases align to TRBD1. The CDR3 bases are TGTGCCAGCAGCCTATCCTCACAGGGGAGGGGCGAAAAACTGTTTTTT. Its protein is CASSLSSQGRGEKLFF.